This TCR beta chain was retrieved from a study of T-cell reconstitution after alpha-beta-depleted transplantation in children. Unique molecular identifiers featured in how the TCRbeta library was prepared. TCRdb reprocessed the PCR reads via MiXCR and lists one record per CDR3 protein. This table has about 180,000 distinct CDR3 sequences, 11% appearing once. Regarding the study as a whole: T-cell numbers and diversity one year post-transplant derived largely from freshly generated T cells.

This clonotype has a count of ten or more. Antigen specificity is unknown. The CDR3 has 16 amino acids. From germline, CDR1 is MNHEY and CDR2 SVGAGI. V lost 3 bases, J lost 3 bases, and 6 bases stayed unmatched. The sample was PBMCs, taken before TCRalphabeta/CD19-depleted stem cell transplant. The rearrangement links TRBV6-5 to TRBJ2-1; 9 bases are a match to TRBD2. The TCR comes from a boy aged 2 to 9 with acute myeloid leukemia, due to receive a stem cell transplant. CDR3 sequence: CASSYGTSFFYNEQFF. Here the CDR3 DNA reads TGTGCCAGCAGTTATGGGACTAGCTTTTTCTACAATGAGCAGTTCTTC.